Given below is one T cell receptor (beta chain) in context. Its antigen is unknown. No base qualities exist here, and no much larger clone lies one base off it. The data belong to a study of cytomegalovirus exposure and HLA in healthy donors (dated by TCRdb to between 2016 and 2019). As for the study more broadly: An earlier analysis of roughly 630 of the donors reported 276 Gb of sequence data and some 120 million unique TCR beta sequences from 190 million or so T cells. An early release covering approximately 600 HLA-typed donors comprised roughly 300 gigabases of sequencing data and tens of millions of unique TCR sequences. The genetic ancestry cluster associated with self-reported Caucasian donors included roughly 84% of the 398 genotyped donors. The aim of the study was to test whether cataloging public T cell receptors could identify signatures of past pathogen exposure. Using immunosequencing, the study profiled T cell repertoires from about 650 subjects and related those repertoires to cytomegalovirus serostatus. Besides the first cohort of approximately 710 subjects, a separate validation cohort made up of some 110 different subjects was used. High-throughput TCR immunosequencing, statistical association of individual TCRs with disease status, and machine learning were combined to predict cytomegalovirus infection status. A later analysis re-examined previously published TCR beta repertoires from several hundred donors and added high-resolution HLA genotyping to investigate patterns of TCR occurrence. In the later analysis, no new phenotypic data were used to find candidate immune exposures; instead, reliance was placed on TCR beta sequences and their occurrence across donors. To decide whether each TCR beta V gene segment behaved as functional or pseudogenic, an earlier analysis of some 600 of the donors relied on high-throughput TCR beta sequencing. Alongside the repertoire data, information on donor age, sex, ethnicity and CMV serostatus was compiled. A later genetic analysis took genome-wide SNP genotypes for about three fifths of the roughly 670 donors and used that subset as a discovery cohort. All discovery cohort repertoires had been generated on a single sequencing platform. HLA typing included class I and class II loci at four-digit resolution. The number of donors typed differed by locus, with about 620-630 for A, B, C, DRB1 and DQB1, more than 500 for DQA1, 600 to 610 for DPA1, and approximately 470 for DPB1. Because of strong linkage in the cohort, roughly five DR-DQ haplotypes were treated as single units for association and clustering. Among 300 to 450 genotyped donors of the cohort, an average of about 240,000 unique TCR beta nucleotide sequences were sequenced per donor, around 20% of them non-productive.

Libraries were made using the immunoSEQ multiplex PCR assay. The multiplex PCR relied on a mix of 60 forward primers for TCR Vbeta segments and 13 reverse primers for TCR Jbeta segments. The CDR3 region of rearranged TCR beta genes was amplified from genomic DNA with a multiplex PCR assay. Amplified TCR beta libraries were sequenced as 87-base-pair reads on the Illumina HiSeq System. The original methods were these. In a later analysis, tens of millions of unique TCR beta chains were counted across the roughly 670 repertoires, and some 10 million of these chains were shared by at least two donors. A nearest-neighbor algorithm error-corrected the raw reads and collapsed the reads into unique sequences, merging closely related sequences to remove PCR and sequencing errors. CDR3 sequences were aligned to IMGT reference sequences to assign V, D and J gene segments. For a sequence to be retained, at least a six-nucleotide match to both a V gene segment and a J gene segment was required. A rearrangement was called productive if the CDR3 had no stop codons and remained in frame with V and J, and every other rearrangement was called non-productive. Following IMGT convention, CDR3 was defined as the stretch from the second conserved V-encoded cysteine to the conserved J-encoded phenylalanine. The earlier analysis of about 610 of the donors excluded any sequence lacking an unambiguous match to a single V gene segment. An earlier analysis of over 450 of the donors classified V segments as functional when productive rearrangements were above 56.7% and as segregating when the standard deviation between donors was above 5%. A statistical classification framework was built for diagnosing cytomegalovirus status from the catalog of TCR beta chain sequences. A later analysis assigned V and J genes by comparing TCR nucleotide sequences with IMGT/GENE-DB human TR gene sequences. In a later analysis, CDR3 sequences and most-parsimonious VDJ recombination scenarios were assigned using the TCRdist pipeline. A later analysis defined each TCR beta chain by its CDR3 amino acid sequence plus V-gene family, and excluded reads lacking a unique V-gene family. In a later analysis, 500 to 650 highly shared, low-generation-probability nucleotide sequences were removed to address suspected cross-contamination and a sequencing artifact. For each public chain, a later analysis derived a clonal expansion index from normalized ranks of inferred template counts within each repertoire. In a later analysis, generation probabilities were computed with a VDJ recombination model fitted to out-of-frame rearrangements, and the resulting probabilities were checked against IGoR. Hypergeometric tests were used in a later analysis to score TCR-TCR, TCR-HLA and TCR-CMV co-occurrence, with a repertoire-size bias correction applied to the TCR pairs. False discovery rates were estimated in a later analysis by permuting HLA or CMV assignments 20 times. In a later analysis, co-occurring TCRs were grouped with DBSCAN, and TCRdist sequence similarity was added when clustering was performed within HLA-allele-positive subsets. For co-occurrence clustering, repertoires with fewer than 30,000 or more than 120,000 public chains were excluded, along with five repertoires with anomalous nucleotide sharing. The immuneACCESS repertoire file appears here via TCRdb, limited to in-frame rearrangements. These files lack a portion of the clones; in checked studies, under half of the deficit traces to unresolved V genes, and the cause of the others is not known. From that table come the V and J calls and clone size; the DNA was used to work out D and trimming. Counted in this sample were 100,000 to 150,000 clones; just under 75% of them appeared once. The top ten constitute 6% to 8.5% of the sample.

Via the germline V gene (reference sequence), CDR1 is MNHEY and CDR2 SMNVEV. CDR3 length: 14 amino acids, cysteine to phenylalanine. CDR3 DNA only is kept here, 42 bases in frame from base 1. Ends trimmed: V by 5 bases, J by 7 bases; bases unmatched to a gene: 8. The cohort was made up of hundreds of healthy bone marrow donors. At the time of sampling, all cohort members were nominally healthy, though unrecorded immune exposures were likely present. The donor tested CMV seropositive and was one of the 289 seropositive cohort members. A peripheral blood sample was collected from each donor, and TCR beta sequencing was performed on peripheral blood mononuclear cells. The Qiagen DNeasy Blood Extraction Kit was used to extract genomic DNA from the blood cell samples. The paper's findings and limits, for the study overall: For the cohort, immune exposure information was limited to CMV serostatus. This cohort had only TCR beta chains sequenced, and the lack of alpha or paired-chain data limited which features could be detected. Cytomegalovirus status was reported to be diagnosed by the classifier with high specificity and sensitivity in both the original and validation cohorts. Roughly uniform sequencing depth across donors was assumed in presence/absence analyses, although this assumption may not hold. In a later analysis, TCR association rates were found to vary across HLA loci, with the most associated TCRs seen for DRB1 alleles and the fewest for HLA-C alleles. In a later analysis, HLA-associated TCR beta chains showed more clonal expansion and lower generation probabilities than non-associated chains that were equally common. A later analysis reported that several top co-occurrence clusters appeared linked to parvovirus B19, influenza, CMV and Epstein-Barr virus. Because counts were too low, about 17 rarely observed V segments, including chromosome 9 orphons, were excluded from the earlier analysis of several hundred of the donors. Most TCR sequences were observed very rarely across donors, whereas some public TCRs were present in many individuals. The study listed 150 to 200 TCR beta chains as associated with cytomegalovirus. Linkage disequilibrium might explain the correlated functional status among segregating V segments, but an unknown experimental factor could not be ruled out. According to the authors, the approach could potentially be generalized to other disease states and immunological phenotypes. The 87-base-pair reads could not distinguish some IMGT-functional V segments, including TRBV6-2 and TRBV6-3, so those segments were excluded. A few of the identified cytomegalovirus-associated TCR beta chains were confirmed in vitro to be specific for cytomegalovirus antigens. Assigning TCR associations to individual alleles was difficult when HLA alleles, especially DR and DQ, strongly co-occurred. In an earlier analysis of some 540 of the donors, most TCR beta V segments appeared in productive rearrangements about 90% or about 30% of the time, broadly matching IMGT annotations. A later analysis associated about 16,000 TCR beta sequences with specific HLA alleles at a false discovery rate of 0.05. V-gene and J-gene trimming of TCR beta chains was associated with a missense DCLRE1C variant in a later genetic analysis, and the association was replicated in an independent cohort. A further reported finding was that TCR beta sequences accurately predicted the HLA-A and HLA-B alleles for most subjects in the first cohort. In a later analysis, most CMV-associated TCR beta chains were found to appear HLA-restricted, with HLA associations seemingly driven largely by CMV exposure. Because HLA typing was missing for some donors at each locus, association tests included only the typed subset. A later genetic analysis reported fewer N-insertions in productive TCRs among donors in an Asian-associated ancestry cluster than the roughly 720-donor mean. The sequencing pipeline was judged likely to have produced a cluster of highly shared sequence variants as a technical artifact.

Sequenced: PBMCs. This receptor chain uses TRBV27 and TRBJ1-2, and 9 junctional nucleotides match TRBD1. The sequence derives from a man aged 40-50 years in good health and CMV-seropositive. The nucleotide sequence is given as TGTGCCAGCAGTACCCGGGACAGGGTTGGTGGCTACACCTTC. It codes for CASSTRDRVGGYTF.